This T cell receptor (beta chain) is from a study of T cell responses to AZD1222 COVID-19 vaccine. Study-wide points: Samples come after the peak T cell response, not at day 14. At baseline, seropositivity was found in only 5 to 7 AZD1222 recipients. Donors were largely white British and mainly female; clonal diversity was possibly underestimated. CD4 TCRs linked to vaccination spanned spike, dominating at 160-218 and 743-854.

This table comes from immunoSEQ multiplex PCR, and its TCRdb copy is limited to in-frame clones, with some not included. This sample has some 120,000 clones; about 90% occur once, and the top ten carry 15% to 20%. Notes on this clone: The antigen is unknown.

The receptor was isolated from an adult in good health. The sequencing here drew on peripheral blood, taken on day 0 of MenACWY control vaccination.

As DNA, the CDR3 is TGTGCCAGCTCACTTACCCGAGGGGATCAGCCCCAGCATTTT. The encoded protein is CASSLTRGDQPQHF. This sequence joins TRBV18 and TRBJ1-5, with D possibly being TRBD1 (5 bases). The ends were cut back, 4 bases at V and 5 bases at J, with 12 bases in the middle. CDR3 length: 14 amino acids. In germline, CDR1 is KGHSH, CDR2 LQKENI.